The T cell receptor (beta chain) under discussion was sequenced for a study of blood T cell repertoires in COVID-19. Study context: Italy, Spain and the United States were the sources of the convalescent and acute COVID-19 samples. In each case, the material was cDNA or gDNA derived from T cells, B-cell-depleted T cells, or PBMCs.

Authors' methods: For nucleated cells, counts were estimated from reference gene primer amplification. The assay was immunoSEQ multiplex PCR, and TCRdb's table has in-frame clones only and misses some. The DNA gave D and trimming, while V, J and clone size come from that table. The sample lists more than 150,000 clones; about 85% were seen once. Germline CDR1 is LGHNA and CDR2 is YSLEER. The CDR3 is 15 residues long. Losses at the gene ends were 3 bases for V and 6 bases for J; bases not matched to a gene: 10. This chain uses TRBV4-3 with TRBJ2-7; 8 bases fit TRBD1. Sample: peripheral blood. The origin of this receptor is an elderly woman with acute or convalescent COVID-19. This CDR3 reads CASSQGTGGFSEQYF. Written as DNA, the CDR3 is TGCGCCAGCAGCCAGGGAACAGGGGGTTTTAGCGAGCAGTACTTC.